The 32 T cell receptor beta chains reported below all come from one sample, sequenced in a study of blood T cell repertoires in COVID-19. Profiled with immunoSEQ multiplex PCR; TCRdb holds only in-frame clones, not every one. The top ten hold 7.8% of the sample, which has approximately 190,000 clones, roughly 82% seen once. Sequencing used peripheral blood. The receptors shown here come from a woman aged 55 to 70 with COVID-19, enrolled during active disease.

This clone has only one observation. V and J are TRBV7-2 and TRBJ1-2, with 9 nucleotides matching TRBD1. The V segment lost 1 base and the J segment 4 bases; nucleotides outside the gene matches: 4. The CDR3 has 15 amino acids. Germline values: CDR1 SGHTA, CDR2 FQGNSA. The CDR3 spells CASSLGGQGSYGYTF. Written as DNA, the CDR3 is TGTGCCAGCAGCTTAGGCGGACAGGGGTCCTATGGCTACACCTTC. Filled out from reference TRBV7-2 and TRBJ1-2, the complete variable domain reads GAGVSQSPSNKVTEKGKDVELRCDPISGHTALYWYRQSLGQGLEFLIYFQGNSAPDKSGLPSDRFSAERTGGSVSTLTIQRTQQEDSAVYLCASSLGGQGSYGYTFGSGTRLTVV.

The chain couples TRBV6-5 to TRBJ2-7; no reliable D call. Germline-derived CDR1 and CDR2 are MNHEY and SVGAGI. V shed 10 bases and J shed 2 bases, with 9 bases lying between them. This CDR3 is 11 amino acids long. CDR3 coding DNA: TGTGCCATCCTCGCAGCCTACGAGCAGTACGTC. Its protein is CAILAAYEQYV.

This chain uses TRBV5-1 with TRBJ1-1, with 7 bases that match TRBD1. The CDR3 has 15 amino acids. V lost 6 bases, J lost 1 base, and 9 bases stayed unmatched. Germline V gene data show CDR1 as SGHRS and CDR2 as YFSETQ. The CDR3 region is CASTLRTGENTEAFF. Here the CDR3 DNA reads TGCGCCAGCACCCTTCGGACAGGAGAGAACACTGAAGCTTTCTTT.

The chain joins TRBV5-4 to TRBJ1-6, with D possibly being TRBD1 (5 bases). From germline, CDR1 is SGHNT and CDR2 YYREEE (reference sequence). V lost 5 bases and J 10 bases, leaving 16 bases between the germline ends. This CDR3 contains 14 residues. CDR3 loop: CASRKGQGESPLHF. For the CDR3, the DNA is TGTGCCAGCAGAAAAGGCCAGGGTGAGTCACCCCTCCACTTT.

The chain combines TRBV14 with TRBJ2-1; D is perhaps TRBD2 (6 bases). Germline-derived CDR1 and CDR2 are SGHDN and FVKESK. The CDR3 runs to 13 residues. Trimming cost V 0 bases and J 9 bases, with 9 bases left between them. The CDR3 coding sequence is TGTGCCAGCAGCCAAGATATGGAGGGTGAGCAGTTCTTC. Protein product: CASSQDMEGEQFF.

This clone was counted a single time. The genes are TRBV4-1 and TRBJ1-4; 7 bases are shared with TRBD1. The V and J ends lost 6 bases and 1 base, in that order; junction bases with no gene match: 5. Germline V CDR1 and CDR2: MGHRA, YSYEKL. The CDR3 loop spans 15 amino acids. Here the CDR3 reads CASRFRTGTNEKLFF. CDR3 coding DNA: TGCGCCAGCAGATTTCGGACAGGAACTAATGAAAAACTGTTTTTT.

The gene calls are TRBV7-3 and TRBJ2-3, with D maybe TRBD2 (5 bases). The germline V and J ends were trimmed by 3 bases and 4 bases, with 8 bases remaining between them. Germline CDR1 reads SGHTA; CDR2 reads FQGTGA. This CDR3 region has 13 residues. CDR3 DNA sequence: TGTGCCAGCAGCTTCAACGGGGCAGATACGCAGTATTTT. It specifies CASSFNGADTQYF.

The chain carries TRBV7-3 and TRBJ2-1, with 13 nucleotides matching TRBD2. This CDR3 comprises 16 residues. After removal of 2 bases from V and 9 bases from J, the junction contained 7 bases not matched to a gene. The germline gives CDR1 SGHTA, CDR2 FQGTGA. The CDR3 here is CASSLGVGLAGVEQFF. CDR3 DNA: TGTGCCAGCAGCTTAGGAGTAGGACTAGCGGGAGTTGAGCAGTTCTTC.

The chain carries TRBV13 and TRBJ2-1, with 12 bases aligning to TRBD1. Losses at the gene ends were 0 bases for V and 9 bases for J; bases not matched to a gene: 6. The CDR3 has 16 residues. CDR1 and CDR2 from the germline V gene are PRHDT and FYEKMQ (reference sequence). CDR3 sequence: CASSLGAGQGALEQFF. The CDR3 DNA follows: TGTGCCAGCAGCTTAGGAGCGGGACAGGGGGCGCTTGAGCAGTTCTTC.

This clone was detected once. The V gene is TRBV5-1, the J gene TRBJ1-6; 8 bases agree with TRBD1. CDR1 and CDR2 from the germline V gene are SGHRS and YFSETQ. After removal of 2 bases from V and 5 bases from J, the junction contained 3 bases not matched to a gene. CDR3 length equals 15 residues. The CDR3, as DNA: TGCGCCAGCAGCTTAGCGGGACAGGATAATTCACCCCTCCACTTT. Translated, it gives CASSLAGQDNSPLHF.

This chain joins TRBV6-5 and TRBJ1-1, with D perhaps TRBD1 (5 bases). The CDR3 has 11 amino acids. Trimming shortened V by 6 bases and J by 7 bases, and 9 bases separated the two germline ends. Germline V gene data show CDR1 as MNHEY and CDR2 as SVGAGI. This CDR3 reads CASSGHVEAFF. The CDR3 nucleotides are TGTGCCAGCAGCGGACACGTTGAAGCTTTCTTT.

V is TRBV4-2 and J is TRBJ1-2; a possible D gene is TRBD1 (5 bases). The germline V gene encodes CDR1 LGHNA and CDR2 YNFKEQ. Trimming cost V 0 bases and J 2 bases, with 10 bases left between them. The CDR3 is 15 amino acids. The CDR3 DNA sequence: TGTGCCAGCAGCCAAGATCTAGGGGAAAACTATGGCTACACCTTC. Translation gives CASSQDLGENYGYTF.

The chain employs TRBV5-5 and TRBJ2-5, with TRBD1 identical over 8 bases. With 4 bases clipped from V and 3 bases from J, the junction kept 8 bases outside the gene matches. The CDR3 covers 15 residues. Germline V gene sequence: CDR1 SGHKS, CDR2 YYEKEE (reference sequence). Written as DNA, the CDR3 is TGTGCCAGCAGCGAGGACAGGGTGCGGGAAGAGACCCAGTACTTC. Translating it yields CASSEDRVREETQYF.

The chain uses TRBV19 and TRBJ1-2; maybe TRBD1 (6 bases). CDR1 is LNHDA and CDR2 is SQIVND in the germline V gene (reference sequence). The CDR3 is made up of 16 amino acids. The V end was cut by 7 bases, the J end by 3 bases, with 21 bases between. The CDR3 DNA is TGTGCCAGTACCGAACCGGGTCAGGGGCGCTACTATGGCTACACCTTC. Amino acid sequence: CASTEPGQGRYYGYTF.

The rearrangement uses TRBV19 and TRBJ1-5, with 10 bases aligning to TRBD1. The V gene's germline CDR1 is LNHDA and CDR2 SQIVND (reference sequence). The CDR3 runs to 15 residues. Unmatched junction bases numbered 4, after V lost 4 bases and J lost 4 bases. CDR3 residues: CASSRGTGENQPQHF. DNA of the CDR3: TGTGCCAGTAGTAGAGGGACAGGGGAGAATCAGCCCCAGCATTTT.

This clone occurred a few times. The chain recombines TRBV28 with TRBJ2-7; 7 bases are shared with TRBD1. The V and J ends lost 4 bases and 6 bases, in that order; junction bases with no gene match: 12. Germline CDR1 and CDR2: MDHEN and SYDVKM. CDR3 length equals 15 residues. In DNA form, the CDR3 reads TGTGCCAGCAGTTCAGGAGGATTAACAGGGGCCGAGCAGTACTTC. Protein product: CASSSGGLTGAEQYF. The whole variable domain, remainder taken from reference TRBV28 and TRBJ2-7, is DVKVTQSSRYLVKRTGEKVFLECVQDMDHENMFWYRQDPGLGLRLIYFSYDVKMKEKGDIPEGYSVSREKKERFSLILESASTNQTSMYLCASSSGGLTGAEQYFGPGTRLTVT.

The V and J genes are TRBV28 and TRBJ2-5; D unclear. Looked up from germline, CDR1 is MDHEN and CDR2 is SYDVKM. The CDR3 runs to 14 residues. V gave up 6 bases and J gave up 4 bases, with 15 bases separating them. DNA of the CDR3: TGTGCCAGCAGACTTGACACGACAAGAGAGACCCAGTACTTC. Residues: CASRLDTTRETQYF.

The V call is TRBV28, the J call TRBJ1-2; D not resolved. The germline V gene encodes CDR1 MDHEN and CDR2 SYDVKM. V gave up 2 bases and J gave up 8 bases, with 21 bases separating them. The CDR3 is 16 residues long. CDR3 in amino acids: CASSLEGGYTSDGYTF. The CDR3 DNA is TGTGCCAGCAGTTTAGAGGGTGGCTACACCTCCGACGGCTACACCTTC.

The rearrangement links TRBV5-1 to TRBJ2-7, with TRBD2 matching 12 bases. The J segment lost 6 bases and the V segment lost 3 bases, leaving 13 bases of the junction unmatched. CDR3 length: 17 amino acids. Germline V lookup: CDR1 SGHRS, CDR2 YFSETQ. The CDR3 sequence is CASSSYPTSGRRGEQYF. The DNA for the CDR3 is TGCGCCAGCAGCTCCTACCCTACTAGCGGGAGGAGGGGCGAGCAGTACTTC.

The chain uses TRBV1 and TRBJ1-4; TRBD1 is the table's D call and was not checked against the DNA. TRBV1 corresponds to a pseudogene. The CDR3 length is 16 residues. CDR3 coding DNA: TGCACCAGCAGCCAAGATCAGTGTCTAACTAATGAAAAACTGTTTTTT. It codes for CTSSQDQCLTNEKLFF.

This clone was seen a handful of times. The chain combines TRBV27 with TRBJ1-2, with 7 bases fitting TRBD1. Unmatched junction bases numbered 15, after V lost 8 bases and J lost 6 bases. CDR1 is MNHEY, CDR2 SMNVEV, per germline (reference sequence). This CDR3 spans 15 amino acids. The CDR3 DNA is TGTGCCAGCTGCCCCCGACAGGGTGGAATACATGGCTACACCTTC. Translated: CASCPRQGGIHGYTF.

This chain uses TRBV28 with TRBJ1-2; D may be TRBD1 (5 bases). V lost 4 bases and J 2 bases, leaving 8 bases between the germline ends. Germline V CDR1 and CDR2: MDHEN, SYDVKM. The CDR3 sequence is 13 residues long. The DNA of the CDR3 is TGTGCCAGCAGTTCAGGGCGCAACTATGGCTACACCTTC. Amino acids: CASSSGRNYGYTF.

CDR3 in amino acids: CASSLSQAGETRYF. Here the CDR3 DNA reads TGTGCCAGCAGCTTAAGTCAAGCGGGGGAGACACGGTATTTT. The gene calls are TRBV7-3 and TRBJ2-3; 8 nucleotides agree with TRBD2. The trim removed 1 base at V and 14 bases at J, leaving 11 bases unmatched. CDR1 and CDR2 (germline): SGHTA, FQGTGA. CDR3 length: 14 amino acids.

V is TRBV10-3 and J is TRBJ1-2; D is possibly TRBD1 (6 bases). In germline, CDR1 is ENHRY, CDR2 SYGVKD. This CDR3 is 13 amino acids long. V lost 5 bases and J 2 bases, leaving 9 bases between the germline ends. CDR3 sequence (DNA): TGTGCCATCAGTCAGGGGCTAAACTATGGCTACACCTTC. Translated, it gives CAISQGLNYGYTF.

This clone came up a few times. The V gene is TRBV30, the J gene TRBJ1-1; TRBD1 is a possible D gene (5 bases). Germline lookup yields CDR1 GTSNPN and CDR2 SVGIG (reference sequence). Trimming pared 2 bases from V and 0 bases from J, leaving 16 bases between. There are 16 residues in the CDR3. The CDR3 DNA reads TGTGCCTGGAGTCCGGGGGGGGTCCTTATGAACACTGAAGCTTTCTTT. This sequence encodes CAWSPGGVLMNTEAFF.

This chain uses TRBV2 with TRBJ2-1; 16 nucleotides line up with TRBD2. The length of the CDR3 is 15 residues. V was clipped by 8 bases and J by 7 bases; unmatched bases: 5. CDR1 is SNHLY and CDR2 is FYNNEI in the germline V gene. CDR3 nucleotide sequence: TGTGCCAGCGGACAGGGACTAGCGGGAGGGAATGAGCAGTTCTTC. Translation gives CASGQGLAGGNEQFF.

V usage is TRBV7-2 and J usage is TRBJ2-1, with D possibly TRBD2 on 5 matching bases. The germline CDR1 and CDR2 sequences are SGHTA and FQGNSA. The CDR3 sequence is 16 residues long. Trimming stripped 5 bases from V and 1 base from J, with 15 bases between. CDR3 residues: CASSPVLGRSYNEQFF. Written as DNA, the CDR3 is TGTGCCAGCAGCCCAGTACTAGGTAGATCCTACAATGAGCAGTTCTTC.

In DNA, the CDR3 is TGTGCCAGCAGTTATCGGACTAGCGGGAGTGTAAATACGCAGTATTTT. It translates to CASSYRTSGSVNTQYF. This rearrangement joins TRBV27 to TRBJ2-3; 13 nucleotides align to TRBD2. The germline V gene has CDR1 MNHEY and CDR2 SMNVEV (reference sequence). The CDR3 contains 16 residues. With V trimmed by 4 bases and J by 7 bases, 8 bases remained unmatched.

The chain joins TRBV7-6 to TRBJ2-2, with 13 bases aligning to TRBD2. J lost 3 bases, V lost 1 base, and 2 bases had no gene match. The CDR3 is 17 residues long. The V gene's germline CDR1 is SGHVS and CDR2 FNYEAQ. The CDR3 is CASSLGLAGGHTGELFF. The CDR3 DNA sequence: TGTGCCAGCAGCTTAGGACTAGCGGGGGGCCACACCGGGGAGCTGTTTTTT.

This rearrangement joins TRBV5-4 to TRBJ2-5; perhaps TRBD1 as D (6 bases). The germline V and J ends were trimmed by 4 bases and 1 base, with 17 bases remaining between them. Germline CDR1 reads SGHNT; CDR2 reads YYREEE (reference sequence). This CDR3 region has 16 residues. The CDR3 loop is CASSLRRGRAQETQYF. The CDR3 bases are TGTGCCAGCAGCCTACGAAGGGGGAGAGCCCAAGAGACCCAGTACTTC.

The chain has TRBV11-2 and TRBJ2-1, with 12 bases that match TRBD2. The CDR3 sequence is 16 residues long. The V and J ends lost 4 bases and 6 bases, in that order; junction bases with no gene match: 7. Germline CDR1 reads SGHAT; CDR2 reads FQNNGV. CDR3 sequence: CASSYRLAGAGNEQFF. The CDR3 DNA follows: TGTGCCAGCAGCTATCGACTAGCGGGAGCGGGCAATGAGCAGTTCTTC.

This rearrangement joins TRBV11-3 to TRBJ2-3, with D maybe TRBD1 (6 bases). The CDR3 sequence is 14 residues long. The V end was cut by 3 bases, the J end by 2 bases, with 9 bases between. CDR1 is SGHNT, CDR2 YENEEA, per germline. The DNA of the CDR3 is TGTGCCAGCAGCTTGGGGGCAGCCACAGATACGCAGTATTTT. Translating gives CASSLGAATDTQYF.